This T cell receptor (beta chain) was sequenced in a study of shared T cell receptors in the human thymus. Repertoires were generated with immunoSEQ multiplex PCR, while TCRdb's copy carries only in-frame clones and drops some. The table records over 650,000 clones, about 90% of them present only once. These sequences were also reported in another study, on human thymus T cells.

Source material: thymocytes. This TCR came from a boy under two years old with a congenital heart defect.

The CDR3 region has the DNA TGTGCCAGTAAATTTAAGGGGAGCTACACCTTC. Its translation: CASKFKGSYTF. The V call is TRBV19, the J call TRBJ1-2; tentative D call: TRBD1 (5 bases). Trimming shortened V by 7 bases and J by 9 bases, and 12 bases separated the two germline ends. The CDR3 length is 11 residues. CDR1 and CDR2 (germline): LNHDA, SQIVND (reference sequence).